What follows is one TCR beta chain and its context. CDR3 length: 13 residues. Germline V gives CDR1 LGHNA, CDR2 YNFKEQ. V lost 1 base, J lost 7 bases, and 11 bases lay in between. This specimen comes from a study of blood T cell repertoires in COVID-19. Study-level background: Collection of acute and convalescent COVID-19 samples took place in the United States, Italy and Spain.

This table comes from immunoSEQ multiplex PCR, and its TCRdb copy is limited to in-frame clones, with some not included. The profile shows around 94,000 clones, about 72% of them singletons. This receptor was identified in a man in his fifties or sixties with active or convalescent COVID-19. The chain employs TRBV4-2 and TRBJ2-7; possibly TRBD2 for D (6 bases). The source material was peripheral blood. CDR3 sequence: CASSQGRGSEQYF. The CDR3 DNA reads TGTGCCAGCAGCCAAGGGCGGGGCTCAGAGCAGTACTTC.